Described below is a single T cell receptor beta chain sequence and its context. Its antigen is undetermined. This entry comes from a study of early T cells in non-severe SARS-CoV-2 infection. About the study: Chains from this unsorted whole-blood bulk RNA could not be paired. General study results and limits: Anti-spike CD8 responses were favored by VDJdb matching, which missed private and CD4 specificities.

cDNA molecules, individually, were tagged with unique molecular identifiers. TCRdb re-called the 5' RACE reads through MiXCR, storing one row per CDR3 protein. The sample contains about 89,000 distinct CDR3 sequences, approximately 17% of which appear only once. The CDR3 consists of 12 residues. Trimming at V came to 5 bases and at J to 14 bases, leaving 6 bases not matched to a gene. Sequencing was performed on whole blood, taken at baseline. The receptor was isolated from an adult who was a healthcare worker with PCR-confirmed SARS-CoV-2 infection or an uninfected control (not recorded which). The chain employs TRBV12-3 or TRBV12-4 and TRBJ2-4, with 10 bases identical to TRBD1. CDR3 coding DNA: TGTGCCAGCAGTCTCCCCGGGACAGGGGAGTACTTC. Translated, it gives CASSLPGTGEYF.